One and the same sample provided the 14 T cell receptor beta chains below, sequenced in a study of OX40 agonist ivuxolimab in advanced cancers. Method: immunoSEQ multiplex PCR; TCRdb's copy keeps in-frame clones and lacks some. The sample yields about 83,000 clones, around 90% seen once. The input for sequencing was CD4+ or CD8+ T cells sorted from blood, taken in a trial of the OX40 agonist ivuxolimab. Receptors originate from an adult with an advanced solid tumor such as melanoma, head and neck, liver or kidney cancer.

The chain carries TRBV4-1 and TRBJ2-1, with D maybe TRBD2 (5 bases). The CDR3 is 14 residues long. The germline CDR1 and CDR2 sequences are MGHRA and YSYEKL. V was clipped by 4 bases and J by 8 bases, with 15 bases between them. Here the CDR3 DNA reads TGCGCCAGCAGCCTACACCAAAGGACTGATGAGCAGTTCTTC. Protein: CASSLHQRTDEQFF.

The chain combines TRBV19 with TRBJ1-6; 10 positions agree with TRBD1. Germline CDR1 is LNHDA and CDR2 is SQIVND (reference sequence). V shed 5 bases and J 4 bases; nucleotides not matched to a gene: 8. CDR3 size: 17 residues. The DNA of the CDR3 is TGTGCCAGTAGTCCAAGAGGGGGACAGGGGTATAATTCACCCCTCCACTTT. It encodes CASSPRGGQGYNSPLHF.

V and J are TRBV27 and TRBJ2-7; TRBD2 aligns across 10 bases. V lost 4 bases, J lost 7 bases, and 7 bases stayed unmatched. CDR1 and CDR2 (germline): MNHEY, SMNVEV (reference sequence). CDR3 length equals 14 residues. The chain's CDR3 is CASSYSGLALEQYF. The DNA for the CDR3 is TGTGCCAGCAGTTATTCGGGACTAGCGTTAGAGCAGTACTTC.

The gene calls are TRBV15 and TRBJ2-5; unclear D gene. Germline V gene lookup returns CDR1 LNHNV and CDR2 YYDKDF (reference sequence). This CDR3 has 12 amino acids. V was trimmed by 3 bases and J by 3 bases, leaving 5 bases between them. The CDR3, as DNA: TGTGCCACCAGCAGCTTCAAAGAGACCCAGTACTTC. Protein: CATSSFKETQYF.

The rearrangement uses TRBV28 and TRBJ2-7; possibly TRBD1 for D (6 bases). The CDR3 contains 17 residues. Germline V gene lookup returns CDR1 MDHEN and CDR2 SYDVKM. With 3 bases removed from V and 0 bases from J, the gap between germline ends came to 18 bases. The CDR3 loop reads CASSFVLSGDPSYEQYF. The CDR3 coding sequence is TGTGCCAGCAGTTTTGTTCTATCAGGGGACCCCTCCTACGAGCAGTACTTC.

The chain employs TRBV2 and TRBJ2-1, with 8 bases identical to TRBD2. The length of the CDR3 is 16 residues. The germline V gene encodes CDR1 SNHLY and CDR2 FYNNEI. After removal of 2 bases from V and 3 bases from J, the junction contained 6 bases not matched to a gene. CDR3 DNA sequence: TGTGCCAGCAGTGAACTTAGCGGGGCCCTCTACAATGAGCAGTTCTTC. This sequence encodes CASSELSGALYNEQFF.

This sequence joins TRBV5-6 and TRBJ2-7; D uncertain. The V and J ends lost 3 bases and 0 bases respectively, with 4 bases between them. The CDR3 has 12 amino acids. In germline, CDR1 is SGHDT, CDR2 YYEEEE. Written as DNA, the CDR3 is TGTGCCAGCAGCTCCGACTCCTACGAGCAGTACGTC. Residues: CASSSDSYEQYV.

This rearrangement joins TRBV7-9 to TRBJ1-1; unclear D gene. Trimming cost V 7 bases and J 8 bases, with 14 bases left between them. CDR1 is SEHNR, CDR2 FQNEAQ, per germline (reference sequence). This CDR3 has 12 residues. The CDR3 is CASTRPRPEAFF. The CDR3 DNA follows: TGTGCCAGCACCCGCCCTAGGCCGGAAGCTTTCTTT.

V is TRBV28 and J is TRBJ1-2; tentatively, D is TRBD1 (6 bases). Between the trimmed V and J ends, which lost 2 bases and 9 bases, there was a span of 19 bases. Germline V gene lookup returns CDR1 MDHEN and CDR2 SYDVKM. This CDR3 is 15 amino acids long. The CDR3 region is CASSLMALGGRRYTF. The DNA for the CDR3 is TGTGCCAGCAGTTTAATGGCGCTGGGGGGCAGACGCTACACCTTC.

As to this clone: The junction departs from germline at one end; a sequencing error may be responsible. The J gene is TRBJ2-3, the V gene TRBV10-3; unclear D gene. Germline V gene data show CDR1 as ENHRY and CDR2 as SYGVKD. The CDR3 is 13 amino acids. CDR3 sequence: CASSRVITDTQYF. The DNA of the CDR3 is TGTGCCAGCAGTAGAGTTATCACAGATACGCAGTATTTT.

The chain has TRBV9 and TRBJ2-1; 12 positions match TRBD2. This CDR3 contains 17 residues. The trim removed 0 bases at V and 4 bases at J, leaving 5 bases unmatched. Germline loops: CDR1 SGDLS, CDR2 YYNGEE. The CDR3 protein is CASSVDPSGGEYNEQFF. The CDR3 DNA follows: TGTGCCAGCAGCGTAGATCCTAGCGGGGGGGAGTACAATGAGCAGTTCTTC.

This chain uses TRBV11-3 with TRBJ2-3, with D possibly being TRBD2 (6 bases). The CDR3 has 15 amino acids. Germline V CDR1 and CDR2: SGHNT, YENEEA. V lost 4 bases and J 6 bases, leaving 17 bases between the germline ends. For the CDR3, the DNA is TGTGCCAGCAGCTCCGTCGAGAGGGAGGCGGATACGCAGTATTTT. It is translated as CASSSVEREADTQYF.

The chain has TRBV28 and TRBJ2-1; D remains unclear. CDR1 is MDHEN and CDR2 is SYDVKM in the germline V gene. The CDR3 sequence is 13 residues long. The germline V and J ends were trimmed by 2 bases and 12 bases, with 14 bases remaining between them. The CDR3 region has the DNA TGTGCCAGCAGTTTAAATGAAGCTCCGTGGCAGTTCTTC. This translates into CASSLNEAPWQFF.

V and J are TRBV28 and TRBJ2-7, with D unclear. The CDR3 is made up of 14 amino acids. Germline lookup yields CDR1 MDHEN and CDR2 SYDVKM. Trimming cost V 1 base and J 0 bases, with 7 bases left between them. As DNA, the CDR3 is TGTGCCAGCAGTTTATCGTGGAGCTCCTACGAGCAGTACTTC. Translation: CASSLSWSSYEQYF.